A selection of T cell receptor beta chains follows, all from one sample in a study of cytomegalovirus exposure and HLA in healthy donors. Sequencing was performed with immunoSEQ multiplex PCR; in TCRdb, only in-frame clones are kept and a portion is missing. The data show about 98,000 clones, around three quarters seen once. Material: PBMCs. The receptors derive from a human donor in good health. Both conserved end residues are part of each CDR3. Each record gives: CDR3 length, V gene, J gene, clone size, CDR3 protein. Clone size is given for some rows only: seen once, a few or many times, or a class if the clone is expanded.

>14|TRBV5-6|TRBJ2-5|few
CASSQRRVTGEQYF
>15|TRBV18|TRBJ2-1|few
CASSPPGGAGNEQFF
>19|TRBV5-8|TRBJ1-2|NA
CASLDRDLSWIAVDYGYTF
>16|TRBV18|TRBJ1-5|NA
CASSPGIGSSNQPQHF
>15|TRBV7-2|TRBJ2-7|NA
CASSPEGGGSYEQYF
>14|TRBV9|TRBJ2-7|NA
CASSAGQGPYEQYF
>15|TRBV19|TRBJ1-1|NA
CASSIDLGGNTEAFF
>13|TRBV29-1|TRBJ1-1|NA
CSVEGRMNTEAFF
>17|TRBV5-6|TRBJ2-7|once
CASSLPSGGQHSYEQYF
>13|TRBV18|TRBJ1-2|NA
CASSPEGDYGYTF
>15|TRBV30|TRBJ1-2|NA
CAWSEGGWDNYGYTF
>15|TRBV5-8|TRBJ2-1|few
CASSPPLASYNEQFF
>12|TRBV12-5|TRBJ2-7|NA
CASGFERDEQYF
>15|TRBV9|TRBJ2-5|NA
CASSPTLDREETQYF
>14|TRBV5-1|TRBJ2-2|NA
CASSFNGDAGELFF
>19|TRBV5-6|TRBJ2-7|NA
CASSSPYGGGNLLSYEQYF
>15|TRBV19|TRBJ1-3|NA
CASSLTGGKGNTIYF
>18|TRBV7-6|TRBJ2-4|NA
CASSPSRGTMQAKNIQYF
>15|TRBV6-1|TRBJ1-1|few
CASSDQDRANTEAFF
>13|TRBV18|TRBJ1-1|NA
CASSLTGNTEAFF